This is a list of T cell receptor beta chains from one sample in a study of blood T cell repertoires in COVID-19. The method was immunoSEQ multiplex PCR; TCRdb's version includes in-frame clones alone and lacks a portion of them. The data contain 85,000 to 130,000 clones, approximately 86% of them singletons. Material for sequencing was PBMCs or T cells enriched from blood (not recorded which). The source of these receptors is a woman aged 45-59 years who had recovered from COVID-19. The conserved cysteine and the conserved F or W are not part of the CDR3 here.

TRBJ2-7 | TRBV9 | ASSVRRIFYEQY
TRBJ2-7 | TRBV6-5 | ASRYGTSGYEQY
TRBJ2-7 | TRBV5-4 | ASSLGQGSYEQY
TRBJ2-7 | TRBV4-2 | ASSQTGTGDVEQY
TRBJ1-3 | TRBV7-2 | ASSYGGQGISGNTIY
TRBJ1-2 | TRBV6-5 | ASRERANYGYT
TRBJ2-7 | TRBV18 | ARKDRGPTYEQY
TRBJ1-6 | TRBV27 | ASQTGRNSPLH
TRBJ2-1 | TRBV7-9 | ASSPQDFRF
TRBJ2-1 | TRBV7-8 | ASSLGGGPYNEQF
TRBJ2-1 | TRBV10-3 | AISDKREVGNEQF
TRBJ2-3 | TRBV29-1 | SAHRTTDTQY
TRBJ1-2 | TRBV27 | ASSFLGWQNYDGYT
TRBJ2-3 | TRBV11-2 | ASSPRLAGGSRTDTQY
TRBJ2-3 | TRBV19 | ASRQGLAGVQDTQY
TRBJ2-7 | TRBV7-2 | ASSRLGSYEQY
TRBJ1-6 | TRBV5-1 | ASSPGGASSYNSPLH
TRBJ2-1 | TRBV7-9 | ASSLVIAGNDEQF
TRBJ2-2 | TRBV25-1 | ASSTGTGVSTGELF
TRBJ1-1 | TRBV19 | ASKIRETEAF
TRBJ2-2 | TRBV7-9 | ASSQGVAGNTGELF
TRBJ1-5 | TRBV27 | ATRATVVGNQPQH
TRBJ1-5 | TRBV28 | ASRPTGRQPQH
TRBJ1-1 | TRBV7-2 | ASSFRRANEAF
TRBJ1-5 | TRBV27 | ASSFIGQGNQPQH
TRBJ2-1 | TRBV5-8 | ASSLLTGVGGQF
TRBJ2-7 | TRBV6-5 | ASSYRGQYEQY
TRBJ1-6 | TRBV7-9 | AGVGGSMNSPLH
TRBJ2-7 | TRBV13 | ASSLEGGPGGDYEQY
TRBJ2-1 | TRBV4-1 | ASSQVPIVNSYNEQF
TRBJ1-2 | TRBV27 | ASSPRLGGYT
TRBJ2-7 | TRBV5-1 | ASSFGQTEYEQY
TRBJ2-5 | TRBV3-1/TRBV3-2 | ASSQDIRAQY
TRBJ2-7 | TRBV5-6 | ASSGTGTTYEQY
TRBJ2-1 | TRBV3-1/TRBV3-2 | ASSPPFRTSGTNEQF
TRBJ1-2 | TRBV29-1 | SVAQGISYT
TRBJ2-4 | TRBV7-2 | ASSLGGTASQNIQY
TRBJ2-7 | TRBV6-5 | ASSPTGTGGYEQY
TRBJ2-5 | TRBV5-1 | ASSTGTPQETQY
TRBJ1-1 | TRBV15 | ATSSLQGEEAF
TRBJ1-2 | TRBV7-9 | ATHRDRGFGGYT
TRBJ2-3 | TRBV9 | ASSLQKTEDTQY
TRBJ2-7 | TRBV5-5 | ASSLGRARASEQY